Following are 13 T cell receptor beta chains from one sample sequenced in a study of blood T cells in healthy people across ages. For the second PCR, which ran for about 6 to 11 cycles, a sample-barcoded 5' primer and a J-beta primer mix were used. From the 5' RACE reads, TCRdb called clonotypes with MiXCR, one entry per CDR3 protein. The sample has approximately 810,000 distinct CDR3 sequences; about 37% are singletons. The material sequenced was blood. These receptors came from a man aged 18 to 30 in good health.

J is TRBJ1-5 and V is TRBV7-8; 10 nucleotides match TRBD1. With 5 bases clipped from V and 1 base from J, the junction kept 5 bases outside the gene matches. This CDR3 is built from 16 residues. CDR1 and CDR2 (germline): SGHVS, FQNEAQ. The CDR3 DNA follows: TGTGCCAGCAGCATGACAGGGGGCAGGAGCAATCAGCCCCAGCATTTT. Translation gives CASSMTGGRSNQPQHF.

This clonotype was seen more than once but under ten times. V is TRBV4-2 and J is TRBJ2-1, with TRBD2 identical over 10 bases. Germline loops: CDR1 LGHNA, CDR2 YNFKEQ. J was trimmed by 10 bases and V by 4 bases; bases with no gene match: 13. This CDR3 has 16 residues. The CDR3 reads CASSPPRAGGAREQFF. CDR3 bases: TGTGCCAGCAGCCCCCCGAGAGCGGGGGGGGCACGGGAGCAGTTCTTC.

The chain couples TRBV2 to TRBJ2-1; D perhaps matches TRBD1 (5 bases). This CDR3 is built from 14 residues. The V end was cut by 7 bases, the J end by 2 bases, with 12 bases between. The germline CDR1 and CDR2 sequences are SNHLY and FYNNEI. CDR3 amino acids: CASKYRTPYNEQFF. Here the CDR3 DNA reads TGTGCCAGCAAGTACAGGACCCCCTACAATGAGCAGTTCTTC.

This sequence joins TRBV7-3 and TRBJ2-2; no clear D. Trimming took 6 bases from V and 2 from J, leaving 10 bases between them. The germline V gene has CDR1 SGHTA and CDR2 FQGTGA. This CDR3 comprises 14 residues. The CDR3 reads CASSTAENTGELFF. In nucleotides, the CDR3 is TGTGCCAGCAGTACAGCAGAAAACACCGGGGAGCTGTTTTTT.

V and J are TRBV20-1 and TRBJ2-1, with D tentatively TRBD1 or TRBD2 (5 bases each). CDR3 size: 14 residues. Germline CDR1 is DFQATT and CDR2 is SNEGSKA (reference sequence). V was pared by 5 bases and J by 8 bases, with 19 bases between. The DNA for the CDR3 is TGCAGTGCTTTGCCGCCGGTCGGGGCCGATGAGCAGTTCTTC. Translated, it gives CSALPPVGADEQFF.

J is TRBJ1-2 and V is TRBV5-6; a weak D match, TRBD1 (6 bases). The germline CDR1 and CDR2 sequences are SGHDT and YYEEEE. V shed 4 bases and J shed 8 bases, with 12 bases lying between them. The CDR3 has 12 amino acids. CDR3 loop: CASSRQDEGYTF. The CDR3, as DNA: TGTGCCAGCAGCAGACAGGATGAGGGCTACACCTTC. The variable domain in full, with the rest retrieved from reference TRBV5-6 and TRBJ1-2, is DAGVTQSPTHLIKTRGQQVTLRCSPKSGHDTVSWYQQALGQGPQFIFQYYEEEERQRGNFPDRFSGHQFPNYSSELNVNALLLGDSALYLCASSRQDEGYTFGSGTRLTVV.

CDR3 sequence: CASSVRPTPDSPLHF. CDR3 bases: TGTGCCAGCAGCGTCCGGCCTACCCCCGATTCACCCCTCCACTTT. This chain links TRBV9 with TRBJ1-6; D is ambiguous. The V and J ends lost 2 bases and 8 bases respectively, with 14 bases between them. This CDR3 spans 15 amino acids. The germline V gene encodes CDR1 SGDLS and CDR2 YYNGEE.

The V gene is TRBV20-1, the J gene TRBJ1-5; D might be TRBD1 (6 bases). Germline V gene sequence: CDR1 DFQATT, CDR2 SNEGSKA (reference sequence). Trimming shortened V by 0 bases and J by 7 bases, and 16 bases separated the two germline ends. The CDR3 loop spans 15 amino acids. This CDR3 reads CSARDPRGAGQPQHF. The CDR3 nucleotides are TGCAGTGCTAGAGATCCCAGGGGCGCGGGGCAGCCCCAGCATTTT.

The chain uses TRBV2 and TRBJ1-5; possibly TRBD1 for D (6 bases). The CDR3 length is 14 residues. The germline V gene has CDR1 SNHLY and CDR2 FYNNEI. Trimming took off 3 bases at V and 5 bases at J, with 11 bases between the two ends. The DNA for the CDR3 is TGTGCCAGCAGTGATGGGGACACTTATCAGCCCCAGCATTTT. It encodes CASSDGDTYQPQHF.

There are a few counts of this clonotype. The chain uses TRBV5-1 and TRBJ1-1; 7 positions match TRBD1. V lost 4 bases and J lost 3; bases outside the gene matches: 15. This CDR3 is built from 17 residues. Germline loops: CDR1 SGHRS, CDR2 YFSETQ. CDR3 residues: CASSQGQDYYGDTEAFF. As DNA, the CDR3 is TGCGCCAGCAGCCAAGGACAGGATTACTATGGGGACACTGAAGCTTTCTTT.

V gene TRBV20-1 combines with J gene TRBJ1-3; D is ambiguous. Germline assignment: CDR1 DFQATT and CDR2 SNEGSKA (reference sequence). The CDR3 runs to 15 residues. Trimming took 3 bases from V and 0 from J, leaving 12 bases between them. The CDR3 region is CSASPSGYSGNTIYF. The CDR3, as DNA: TGCAGTGCTAGTCCGTCGGGGTACTCTGGAAACACCATATATTTT.

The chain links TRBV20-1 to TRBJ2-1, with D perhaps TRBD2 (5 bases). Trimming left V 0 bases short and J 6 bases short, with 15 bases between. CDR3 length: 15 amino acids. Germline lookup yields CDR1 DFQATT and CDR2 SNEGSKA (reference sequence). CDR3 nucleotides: TGCAGTGCTAGAGATCTACTCGCAGGAGGCAATGAGCAGTTCTTC. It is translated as CSARDLLAGGNEQFF.

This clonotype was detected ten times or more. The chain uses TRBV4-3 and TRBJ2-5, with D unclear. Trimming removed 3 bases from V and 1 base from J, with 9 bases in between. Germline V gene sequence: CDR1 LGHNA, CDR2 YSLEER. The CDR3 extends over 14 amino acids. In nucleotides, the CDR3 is TGCGCCAGCAGCCACCTAGTGACCCAAGAGACCCAGTACTTC. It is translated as CASSHLVTQETQYF.